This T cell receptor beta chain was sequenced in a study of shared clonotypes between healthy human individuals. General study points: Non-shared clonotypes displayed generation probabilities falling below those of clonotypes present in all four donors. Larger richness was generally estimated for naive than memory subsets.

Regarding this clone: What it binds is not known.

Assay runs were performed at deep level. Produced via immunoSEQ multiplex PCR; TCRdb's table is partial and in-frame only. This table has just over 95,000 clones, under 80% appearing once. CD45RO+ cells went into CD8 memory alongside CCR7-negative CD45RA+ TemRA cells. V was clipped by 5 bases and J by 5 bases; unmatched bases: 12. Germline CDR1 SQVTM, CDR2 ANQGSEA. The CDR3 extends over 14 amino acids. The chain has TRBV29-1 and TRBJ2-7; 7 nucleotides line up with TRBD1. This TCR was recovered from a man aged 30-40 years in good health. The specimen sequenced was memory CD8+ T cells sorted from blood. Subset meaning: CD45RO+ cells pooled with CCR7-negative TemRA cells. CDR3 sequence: CSVRGGLYWDEQYF. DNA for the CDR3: TGCAGCGTTCGAGGGGGCTTATACTGGGACGAGCAGTACTTC.